This TCR beta chain is drawn from a study of blood T cell repertoires in COVID-19. Study-wide context: The cDNA or gDNA used as material had been derived from T cells, B-cell-depleted T cells, or PBMCs.

The CDR3 spans 15 residues. Germline values: CDR1 MNHEY, CDR2 SVGEGT. Trimming left V 6 bases short and J 3 bases short, with 15 bases between. This clone has only a few counts. Per the study methods: By means of reference gene primer amplification, nucleated cell counts were estimated. Profiled with immunoSEQ multiplex PCR; TCRdb holds only in-frame clones, not every one. V, J and clone size are taken as reported in that table, and D and trimming were inferred from the DNA itself. This table holds fewer than 90,000 clones, over 75% found once. This rearrangement joins TRBV6-2 or TRBV6-3 to TRBJ1-3; TRBD1 is a possible D gene (6 bases). The sample consisted of peripheral blood. The sequence was obtained from a man between 50 and 59 years old with acute or convalescent COVID-19. CDR3 region: CASSSAGARGNTIYF. Here the CDR3 DNA reads TGTGCCAGCAGCAGCGCGGGGGCGCGTGGAAACACCATATATTTT.